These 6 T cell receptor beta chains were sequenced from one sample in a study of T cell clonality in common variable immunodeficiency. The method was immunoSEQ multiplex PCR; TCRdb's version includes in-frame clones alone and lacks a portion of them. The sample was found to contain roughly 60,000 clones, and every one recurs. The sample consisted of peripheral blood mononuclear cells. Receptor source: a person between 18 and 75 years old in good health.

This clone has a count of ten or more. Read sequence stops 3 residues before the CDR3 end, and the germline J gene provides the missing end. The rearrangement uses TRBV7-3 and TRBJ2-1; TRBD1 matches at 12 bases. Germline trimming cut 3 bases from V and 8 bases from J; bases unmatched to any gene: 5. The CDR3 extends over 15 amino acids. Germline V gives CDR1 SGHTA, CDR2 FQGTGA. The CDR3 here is CASSLPGQGAYEQFF. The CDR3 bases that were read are TGTGCCAGCAGCTTGCCGGGACAGGGGGCCTATGAG.

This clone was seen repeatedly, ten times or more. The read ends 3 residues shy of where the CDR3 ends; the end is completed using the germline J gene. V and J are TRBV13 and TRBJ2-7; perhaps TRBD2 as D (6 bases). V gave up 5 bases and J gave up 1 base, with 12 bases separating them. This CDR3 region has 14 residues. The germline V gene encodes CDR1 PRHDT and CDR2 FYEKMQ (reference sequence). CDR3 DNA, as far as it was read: TGTGCCAGCAGCCCGGGGGATAGGTCCTACGAG. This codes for CASSPGDRSYE. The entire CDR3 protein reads CASSPGDRSYEQYF.

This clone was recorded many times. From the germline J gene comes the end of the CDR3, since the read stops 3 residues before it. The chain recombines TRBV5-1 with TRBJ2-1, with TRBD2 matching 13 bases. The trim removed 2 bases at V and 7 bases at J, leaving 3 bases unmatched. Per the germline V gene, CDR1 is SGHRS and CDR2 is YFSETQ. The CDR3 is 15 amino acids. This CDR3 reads CASSLPGLAGNEQFF. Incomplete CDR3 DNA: TGCGCCAGCAGCTTACCGGGACTAGCGGGGAATGAG. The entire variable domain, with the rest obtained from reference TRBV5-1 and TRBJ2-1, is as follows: KAGVTQTPRYLIKTRGQQVTLSCSPISGHRSVSWYQQTPGQGLQFLFEYFSETQRNKGNFPGRFSGRQFSNSRSEMNVSTLELGDSALYLCASSLPGLAGNEQFFGPGTRLTVL.

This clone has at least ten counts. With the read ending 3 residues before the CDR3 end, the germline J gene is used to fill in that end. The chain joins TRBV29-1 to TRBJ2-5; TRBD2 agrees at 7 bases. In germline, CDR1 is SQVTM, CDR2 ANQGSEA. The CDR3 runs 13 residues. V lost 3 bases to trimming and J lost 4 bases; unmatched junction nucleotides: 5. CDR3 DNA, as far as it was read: TGCAGCGTTGACGCGGGAGTGGGAGAGACC. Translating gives CSVDAGVGET. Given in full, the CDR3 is CSVDAGVGETQYF.

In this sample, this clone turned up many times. The CDR3 is CSAPDRGLYEQYF. The sequenced part of the CDR3 DNA is TGCAGTGCCCCAGACAGGGGGCTCTACGAG. The genes are TRBV20-1 and TRBJ2-7; the match to TRBD1 covers 10 bases. The read comes to an end 3 residues before the CDR3 does, leaving the germline J gene to fill in the end. The CDR3 contains 13 residues. V dropped 6 bases and J dropped 3; count of bases not matched to a gene: 5. Germline values: CDR1 DFQATT, CDR2 SNEGSKA (reference sequence).

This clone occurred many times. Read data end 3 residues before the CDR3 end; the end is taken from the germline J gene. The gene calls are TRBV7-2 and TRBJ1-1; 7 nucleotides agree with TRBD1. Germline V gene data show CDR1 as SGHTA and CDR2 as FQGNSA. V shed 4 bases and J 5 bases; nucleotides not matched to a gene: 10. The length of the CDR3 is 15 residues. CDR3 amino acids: CASSSAGRGQTEAFF. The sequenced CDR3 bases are TGTGCCAGCAGCTCAGCCGGGAGGGGGCAAACTGAA.